This T cell receptor beta chain derives from a study of prognosis after radiotherapy for stage I lung cancer. Study-wide context: The patient group included nobody who received concurrent therapy with stereotactic body radiotherapy. Study findings and constraints: Diminished Shannon entropy following stereotactic body radiation therapy characterized patients who developed distant metastases.

This clonotype rates as medium-sized. Its antigen remains unknown. V shed 1 base and J 5 bases; nucleotides not matched to a gene: 2. The CDR3 runs 15 residues. Two-round multiplex PCR amplified TCR beta CDR3 from genomic DNA. First-round PCR employed TRBV- and TRBJ-specific primers for each gene. TCRdb re-derived calls from the multiplex PCR reads in MiXCR, one entry per CDR3 protein. Of fewer than 15,000 distinct CDR3 sequences detected, 40% to 55% appear once; the ten largest clones hold 25% to 35%. Among the patients, all were node-negative on CT and PET/CT, and none had received prior chemotherapy or radiotherapy or had other malignancies.

This TCR came from a donor aged 50 or older with non-small cell lung cancer. The rearrangement links TRBV12-3 or TRBV12-4 to TRBJ2-2; 9 bases are shared with TRBD1. The input for sequencing was PBMCs, taken before or after stereotactic body radiation therapy (not recorded which). Here the CDR3 reads CASSLGDRETGELFF. For the CDR3, the DNA is TGTGCCAGCAGTTTAGGGGACAGGGAGACCGGGGAGCTGTTTTTT.